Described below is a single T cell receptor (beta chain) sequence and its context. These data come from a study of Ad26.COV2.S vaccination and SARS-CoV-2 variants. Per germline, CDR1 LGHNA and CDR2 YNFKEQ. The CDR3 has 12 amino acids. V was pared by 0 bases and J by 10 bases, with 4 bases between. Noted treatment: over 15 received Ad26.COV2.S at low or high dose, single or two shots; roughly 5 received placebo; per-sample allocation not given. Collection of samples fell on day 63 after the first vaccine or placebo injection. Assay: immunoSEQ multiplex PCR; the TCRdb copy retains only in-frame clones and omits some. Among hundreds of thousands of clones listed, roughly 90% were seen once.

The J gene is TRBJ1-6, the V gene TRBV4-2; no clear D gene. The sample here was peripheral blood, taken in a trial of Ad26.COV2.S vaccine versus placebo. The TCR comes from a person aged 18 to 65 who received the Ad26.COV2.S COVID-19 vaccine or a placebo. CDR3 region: CASSQEKSPLHF. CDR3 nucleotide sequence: TGTGCCAGCAGCCAAGAGAAATCACCCCTCCACTTT.